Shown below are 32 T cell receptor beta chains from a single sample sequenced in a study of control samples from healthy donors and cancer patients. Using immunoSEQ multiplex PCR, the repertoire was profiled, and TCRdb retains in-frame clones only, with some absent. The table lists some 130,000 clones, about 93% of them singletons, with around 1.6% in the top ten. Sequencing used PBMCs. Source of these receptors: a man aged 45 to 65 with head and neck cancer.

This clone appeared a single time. Here the CDR3 DNA reads TGTGCCAGCAGTGGCTCTGGGACAGGGAGCGGGGAGCTGTTTTTT. It is translated as CASSGSGTGSGELFF. The V and J genes are TRBV25-1 and TRBJ2-2, with 9 nucleotides matching TRBD1. The germline gives CDR1 MGHDK, CDR2 SYGVNS. This CDR3 contains 15 residues. The V segment lost 4 bases and the J segment 7 bases; nucleotides outside the gene matches: 7.

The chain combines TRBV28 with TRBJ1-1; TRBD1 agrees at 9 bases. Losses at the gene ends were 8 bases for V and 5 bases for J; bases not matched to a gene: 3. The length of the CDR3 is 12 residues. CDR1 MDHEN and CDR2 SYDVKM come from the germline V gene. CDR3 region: CASRDRVTEAFF. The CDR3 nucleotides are TGTGCCAGCCGGGACAGGGTGACTGAAGCTTTCTTT. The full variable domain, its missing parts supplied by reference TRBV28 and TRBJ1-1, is DVKVTQSSRYLVKRTGEKVFLECVQDMDHENMFWYRQDPGLGLRLIYFSYDVKMKEKGDIPEGYSVSREKKERFSLILESASTNQTSMYLCASRDRVTEAFFGQGTRLTVV.

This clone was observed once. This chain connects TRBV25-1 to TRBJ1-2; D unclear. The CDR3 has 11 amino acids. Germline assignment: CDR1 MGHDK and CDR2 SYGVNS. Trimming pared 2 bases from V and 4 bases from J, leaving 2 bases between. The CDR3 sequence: CASSETYGYTF. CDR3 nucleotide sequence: TGTGCCAGCAGTGAAACCTATGGCTACACCTTC.

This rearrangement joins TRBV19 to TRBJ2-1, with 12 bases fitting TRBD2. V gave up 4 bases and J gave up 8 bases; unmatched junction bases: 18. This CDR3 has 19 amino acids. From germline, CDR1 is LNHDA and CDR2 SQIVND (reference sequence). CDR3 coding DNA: TGTGCCAGTAGTAATTCCCCCCTGGCTAGCGGGGGGGCTCTCGATGAGCAGTTCTTC. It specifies CASSNSPLASGGALDEQFF.

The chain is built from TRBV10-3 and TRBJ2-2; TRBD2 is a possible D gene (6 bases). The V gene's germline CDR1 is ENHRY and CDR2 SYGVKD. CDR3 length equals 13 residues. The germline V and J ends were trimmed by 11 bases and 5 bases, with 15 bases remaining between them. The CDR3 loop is CASALAITGELFF. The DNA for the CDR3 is TGTGCCTCAGCGCTAGCGATAACCGGGGAGCTGTTTTTT.

The CDR3 here is CASSLGRGRIGTPLHF. The CDR3 DNA reads as TGTGCCAGCAGCTTAGGCCGTGGCAGAATAGGGACACCCCTCCACTTT. This rearrangement joins TRBV13 to TRBJ1-6, with D unclear. The ends were cut back, 0 bases at V and 11 bases at J, with 17 bases in the middle. CDR1 and CDR2 from the germline V gene are PRHDT and FYEKMQ (reference sequence). The CDR3 sequence is 16 residues long.

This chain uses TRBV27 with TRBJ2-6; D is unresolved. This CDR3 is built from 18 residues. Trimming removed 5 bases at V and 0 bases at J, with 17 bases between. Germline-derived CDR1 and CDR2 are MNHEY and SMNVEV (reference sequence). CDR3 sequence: CASSSFGVSLSGANVLTF. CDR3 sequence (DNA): TGTGCCAGCAGTAGCTTTGGGGTCTCTCTCTCTGGGGCCAACGTCCTGACTTTC. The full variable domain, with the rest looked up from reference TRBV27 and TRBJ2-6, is EAQVTQNPRYLITVTGKKLTVTCSQNMNHEYMSWYRQDPGLGLRQIYYSMNVEVTDKGDVPEGYKVSRKEKRNFPLILESPSPNQTSLYFCASSSFGVSLSGANVLTFGAGSRLTVL.

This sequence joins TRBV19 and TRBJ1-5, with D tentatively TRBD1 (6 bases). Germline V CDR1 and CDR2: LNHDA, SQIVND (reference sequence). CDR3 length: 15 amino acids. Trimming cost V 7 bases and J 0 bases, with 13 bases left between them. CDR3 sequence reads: CASTVTGHSNQPQHF. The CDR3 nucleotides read TGTGCCAGTACGGTTACGGGACATAGCAATCAGCCCCAGCATTTT.

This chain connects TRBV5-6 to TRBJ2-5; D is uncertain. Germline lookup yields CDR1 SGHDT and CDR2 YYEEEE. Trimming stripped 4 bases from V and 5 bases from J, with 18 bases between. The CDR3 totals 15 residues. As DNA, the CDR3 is TGTGCCAGCAGCCGGACGCCGGATTCCAGGGAGACCCAGTACTTC. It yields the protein CASSRTPDSRETQYF.

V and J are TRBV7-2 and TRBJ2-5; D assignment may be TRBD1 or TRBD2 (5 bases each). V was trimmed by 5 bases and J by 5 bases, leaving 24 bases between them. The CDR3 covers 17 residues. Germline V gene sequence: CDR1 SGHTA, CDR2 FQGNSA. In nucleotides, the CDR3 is TGTGCCAGCAGCATTAGGGCAGGGAGAGTCAGGTTGGAGACCCAGTACTTC. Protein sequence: CASSIRAGRVRLETQYF.

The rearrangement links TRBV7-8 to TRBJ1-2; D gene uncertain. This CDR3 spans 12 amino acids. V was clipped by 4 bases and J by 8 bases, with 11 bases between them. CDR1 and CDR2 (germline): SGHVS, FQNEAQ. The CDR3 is CASSSTWAGYTF. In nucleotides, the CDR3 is TGTGCCAGCAGCTCCACTTGGGCGGGCTACACCTTC.

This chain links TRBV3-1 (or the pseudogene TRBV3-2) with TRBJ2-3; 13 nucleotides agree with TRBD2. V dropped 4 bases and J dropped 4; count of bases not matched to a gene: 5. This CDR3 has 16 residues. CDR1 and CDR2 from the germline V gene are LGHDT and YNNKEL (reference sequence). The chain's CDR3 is CASSPTSGGDADTQYF. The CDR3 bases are TGTGCCAGCAGCCCAACTAGCGGGGGGGATGCAGATACGCAGTATTTT.

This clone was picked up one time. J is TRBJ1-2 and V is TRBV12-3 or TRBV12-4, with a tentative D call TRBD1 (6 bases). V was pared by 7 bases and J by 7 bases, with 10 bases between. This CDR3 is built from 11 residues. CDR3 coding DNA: TGTGCCAGCAAACAGGGTGGTGGCTACACCTTC. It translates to CASKQGGGYTF.

The DNA of the CDR3 is TGTGCCAGCAGCTTAGCGCAGGGGGGTGGCTACACCTTC. Protein: CASSLAQGGGYTF. V gene TRBV7-2 combines with J gene TRBJ1-2; 7 nucleotides line up with TRBD1. Germline V gives CDR1 SGHTA, CDR2 FQGNSA. With V trimmed by 0 bases and J by 7 bases, 2 bases remained unmatched. The CDR3 covers 13 residues.

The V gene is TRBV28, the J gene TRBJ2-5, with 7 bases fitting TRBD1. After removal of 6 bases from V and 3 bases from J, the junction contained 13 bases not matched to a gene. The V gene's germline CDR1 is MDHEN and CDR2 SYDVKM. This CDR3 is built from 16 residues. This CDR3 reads CASSYHIRDREETQYF. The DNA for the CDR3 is TGTGCCAGCAGCTATCATATCCGGGACAGAGAAGAGACCCAGTACTTC.

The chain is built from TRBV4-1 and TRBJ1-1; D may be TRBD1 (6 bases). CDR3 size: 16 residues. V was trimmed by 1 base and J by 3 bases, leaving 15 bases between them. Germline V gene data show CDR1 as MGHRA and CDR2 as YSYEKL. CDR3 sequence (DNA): TGCGCCAGCAGCCAAGTTTCTGGGGGCGGGGACACTGAAGCTTTCTTT. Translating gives CASSQVSGGGDTEAFF.

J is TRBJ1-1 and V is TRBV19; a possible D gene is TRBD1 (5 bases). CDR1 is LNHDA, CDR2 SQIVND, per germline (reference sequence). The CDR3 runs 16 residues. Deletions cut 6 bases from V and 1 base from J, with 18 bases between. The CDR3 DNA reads TGTGCCAGTAGGACAGTCGCTCAAATGACGAACACTGAAGCTTTCTTT. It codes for CASRTVAQMTNTEAFF.

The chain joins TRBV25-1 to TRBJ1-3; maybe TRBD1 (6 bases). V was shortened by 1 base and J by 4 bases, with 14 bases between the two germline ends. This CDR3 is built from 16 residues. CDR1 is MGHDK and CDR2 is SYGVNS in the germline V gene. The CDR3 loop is CASSELGGAKGNTIYF. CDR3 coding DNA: TGTGCCAGCAGTGAATTGGGGGGGGCGAAAGGAAACACCATATATTTT.

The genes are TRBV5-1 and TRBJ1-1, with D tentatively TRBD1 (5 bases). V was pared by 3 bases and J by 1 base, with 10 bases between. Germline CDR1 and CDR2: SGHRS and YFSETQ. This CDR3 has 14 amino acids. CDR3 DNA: TGCGCCAGCAGCTCGACAGCTTCGAACACTGAAGCTTTCTTT. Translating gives CASSSTASNTEAFF.

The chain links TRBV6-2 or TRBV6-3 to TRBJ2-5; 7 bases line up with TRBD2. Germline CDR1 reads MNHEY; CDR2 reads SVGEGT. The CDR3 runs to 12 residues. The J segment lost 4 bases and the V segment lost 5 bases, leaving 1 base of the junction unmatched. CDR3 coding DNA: TGTGCCAGCAGTCGACTAGCAGAGACCCAGTACTTC. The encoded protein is CASSRLAETQYF.

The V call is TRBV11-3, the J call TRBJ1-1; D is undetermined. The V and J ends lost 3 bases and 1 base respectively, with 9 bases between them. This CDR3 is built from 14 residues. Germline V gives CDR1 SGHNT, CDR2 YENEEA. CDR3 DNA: TGTGCCAGCAGCTTCGGCACGGGGAACACTGAAGCTTTCTTT. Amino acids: CASSFGTGNTEAFF.

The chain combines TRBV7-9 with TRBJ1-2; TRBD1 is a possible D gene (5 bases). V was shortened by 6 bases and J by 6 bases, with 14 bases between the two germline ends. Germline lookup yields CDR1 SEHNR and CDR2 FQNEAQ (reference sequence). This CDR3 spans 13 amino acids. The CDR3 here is CASRGTAGHGYTF. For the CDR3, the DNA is TGTGCCAGCAGGGGTACGGCAGGGCATGGCTACACCTTC.

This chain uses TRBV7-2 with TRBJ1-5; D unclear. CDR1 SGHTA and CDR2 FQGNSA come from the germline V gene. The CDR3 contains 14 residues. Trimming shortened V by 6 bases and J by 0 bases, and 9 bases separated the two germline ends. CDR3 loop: CASSSAISNQPQHF. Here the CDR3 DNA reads TGTGCCAGCAGTTCTGCGATTAGCAATCAGCCCCAGCATTTT.

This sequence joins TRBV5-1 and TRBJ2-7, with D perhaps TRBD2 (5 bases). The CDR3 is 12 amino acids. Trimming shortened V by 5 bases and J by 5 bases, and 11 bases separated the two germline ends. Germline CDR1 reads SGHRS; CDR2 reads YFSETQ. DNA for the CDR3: TGCGCCAGCAGACTAGGAAACAACGAGCAGTACTTC. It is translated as CASRLGNNEQYF.

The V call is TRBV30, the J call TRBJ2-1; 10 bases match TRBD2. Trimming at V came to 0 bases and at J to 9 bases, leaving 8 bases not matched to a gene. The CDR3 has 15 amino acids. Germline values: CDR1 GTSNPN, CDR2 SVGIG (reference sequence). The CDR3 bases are TGTGCCTGGAGTGTACTGAGCGGGGGGGCAAGTGAGCAGTTCTTC. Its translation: CAWSVLSGGASEQFF. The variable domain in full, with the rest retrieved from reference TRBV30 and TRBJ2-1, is SQTIHQWPATLVQPVGSPLSLECTVEGTSNPNLYWYRQAAGRGLQLLFYSVGIGQISSEVPQNLSASRPQDRQFILSSKKLLLSDSGFYLCAWSVLSGGASEQFFGPGTRLTVL.

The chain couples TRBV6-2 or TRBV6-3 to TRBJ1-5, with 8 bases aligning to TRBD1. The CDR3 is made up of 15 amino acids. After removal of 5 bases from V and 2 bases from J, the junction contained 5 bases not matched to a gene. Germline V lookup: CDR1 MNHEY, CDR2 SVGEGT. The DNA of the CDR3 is TGTGCCAGCAGTGCAGGGGGCGCGGGCAATCAGCCCCAGCATTTT. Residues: CASSAGGAGNQPQHF.

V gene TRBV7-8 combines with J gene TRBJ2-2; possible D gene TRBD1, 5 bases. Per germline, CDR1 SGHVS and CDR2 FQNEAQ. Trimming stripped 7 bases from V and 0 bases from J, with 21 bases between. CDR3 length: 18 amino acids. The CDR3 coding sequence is TGTGCCAGCATCACTACCCCCAGACAGCGCTCGAACACCGGGGAGCTGTTTTTT. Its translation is CASITTPRQRSNTGELFF.

CDR3 residues: CASSPITRGYGYTF. Here the CDR3 DNA reads TGTGCCAGCAGCCCTATAACCCGGGGCTATGGCTACACCTTC. The chain combines TRBV5-5 with TRBJ1-2; D is unresolved. Germline assignment: CDR1 SGHKS and CDR2 YYEKEE (reference sequence). The CDR3 runs to 14 residues. The V and J ends lost 4 bases and 4 bases respectively, with 14 bases between them. Looking up the rest from reference TRBV5-5 and TRBJ1-2 gives the full variable domain: DAGVTQSPTHLIKTRGQQVTLRCSPISGHKSVSWYQQVLGQGPQFIFQYYEKEERGRGNFPDRFSARQFPNYSSELNVNALLLGDSALYLCASSPITRGYGYTFGSGTRLTVV.

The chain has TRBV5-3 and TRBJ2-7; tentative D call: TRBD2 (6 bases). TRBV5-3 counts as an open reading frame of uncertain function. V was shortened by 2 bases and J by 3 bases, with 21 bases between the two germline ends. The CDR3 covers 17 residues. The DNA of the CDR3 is TGTGCCAGAAGCTTATACACGCGGGATTACTACTACTACGAGCAGTACTTC. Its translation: CARSLYTRDYYYYEQYF.

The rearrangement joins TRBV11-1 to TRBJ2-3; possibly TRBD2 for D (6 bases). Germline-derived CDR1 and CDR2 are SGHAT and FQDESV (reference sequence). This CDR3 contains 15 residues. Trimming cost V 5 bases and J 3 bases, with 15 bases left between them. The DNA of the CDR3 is TGTGCCAGCAGCCCCGGGGGAGCGCGTACAGATACGCAGTATTTT. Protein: CASSPGGARTDTQYF. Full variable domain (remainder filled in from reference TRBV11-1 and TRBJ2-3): EAEVAQSPRYKITEKSQAVAFWCDPISGHATLYWYRQILGQGPELLVQFQDESVVDDSQLPKDRFSAERLKGVDSTLKIQPAELGDSAMYLCASSPGGARTDTQYFGPGTRLTVL.

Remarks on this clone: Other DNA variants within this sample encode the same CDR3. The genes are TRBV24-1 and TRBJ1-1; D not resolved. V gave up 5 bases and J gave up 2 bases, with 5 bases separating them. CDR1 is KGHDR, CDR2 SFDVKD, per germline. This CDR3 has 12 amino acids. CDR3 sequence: CATSGGNTEAFF. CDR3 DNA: TGTGCCACCAGTGGGGGAAACACTGAAGCTTTCTTT.

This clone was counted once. This CDR3 reads CASSQGLAGGRREQFF. CDR3 DNA: TGTGCCAGCAGCCAGGGACTAGCGGGGGGACGAAGGGAGCAGTTCTTC. The J gene is TRBJ2-1, the V gene TRBV3-1 (or the pseudogene TRBV3-2); 15 positions agree with TRBD2. With 3 bases clipped from V and 10 bases from J, the junction kept 7 bases outside the gene matches. From germline, CDR1 is LGHDT and CDR2 YNNKEL (reference sequence). The CDR3 runs 16 residues.